This T cell receptor beta chain was obtained from a study of T-cell reconstitution after alpha-beta-depleted transplantation in children. Study findings and constraints: About two months after transplant, alpha-beta T cells reportedly came from several hundred expanded graft clones. Recipient T cells and thymic progenitors that survived gave rise to the high TCRbeta diversity observed at day 60 in some patients. It was newly produced T cells that mostly accounted for T-cell counts and diversity one year after transplant.

V was trimmed by 0 bases and J by 2 bases, leaving 14 bases between them. Germline-derived CDR1 and CDR2 are DFQATT and SNEGSKA (reference sequence). CDR3 size: 15 residues. This clonotype showed up just a few times. The target antigen is unknown. For TCRbeta, the library was prepared with unique molecular identifiers. TCRdb passed the PCR reads through MiXCR, listing each CDR3 protein once. The sample lists fewer than 550,000 distinct CDR3 sequences; around 15% were seen once. This chain joins TRBV20-1 and TRBJ2-7; D remains unclear. This TCR came from a boy younger than two who had a stem cell transplant for Wiskott-Aldrich syndrome, so the T cells may come from the graft donor. The source material was PBMCs, mostly from graft donor cells, sampled 360 days after TCRalphabeta/CD19-depleted stem cell transplant. The CDR3 region is CSARDRTSSPYEQYF. In DNA form, the CDR3 reads TGCAGTGCTAGAGATCGAACCTCCTCCCCCTACGAGCAGTACTTC.